Described below is a single T cell receptor (beta chain) sequence and its context. Its matching antigen is unknown. The sample is drawn from a study of T-cell memory formation after mild COVID-19. Whole-study context: Clustering of TCRs was largely donor specific. Study findings and constraints: Later expanders leaned toward CD4+, whereas clones contracting from day 15 to 85 were balanced CD4/CD8. Pre-infection memory harbored some responding clones, suggesting cross-reactive memory joined.

Per germline, CDR1 SGHRS and CDR2 YFSETQ. The CDR3 loop spans 16 amino acids. Unmatched junction bases numbered 6, after V lost 1 base and J lost 3 bases. 5'RACE primed at constant segments yielded TCR alpha and TCR beta cDNA libraries bearing sample barcodes and UMIs. TCRdb itself ran the 5' RACE reads through MiXCR, one entry per CDR3 protein. The data show 350,000 to 450,000 distinct CDR3 sequences, with about 24% seen just once and about 10% held by the top ten. Sequences were obtained from PBMCs or a T cell subset sorted from them (not recorded which). This receptor was identified in an adult woman who had mild COVID-19 (a few samples of this study predate the infection). Cell type and time point are not known. V and J are TRBV5-1 and TRBJ2-1, with 8 nucleotides matching TRBD1. The CDR3: CASSLSYGQGYNEQFF. Here the CDR3 DNA reads TGCGCCAGCAGCTTGAGTTACGGACAGGGCTACAATGAGCAGTTCTTC.